The clone carrying this TCR beta chain appeared many times. Its antigen is undetermined. This sample was included in a study of blood T cells in healthy people across ages. Findings and limits, study-wide: Naive and antigen-experienced cells could not be conclusively compared, given unsorted PBMCs.

The V and J ends lost 3 bases and 0 bases respectively, with 15 bases between them. CDR3 length: 18 residues. Germline CDR1 is SEHNR and CDR2 is FQNEAQ (reference sequence). A second about 7 to 11 cycle PCR used barcoded and J-beta primers. TCRdb fed the 5' RACE reads into MiXCR, producing one record per CDR3 protein. Seen here are 1,100,000 or so distinct CDR3 sequences, around 45% observed once, and the top ten hold 15% to 20%. This TCR derives from a woman aged 60 to 75 in good health. Material for sequencing was blood. The V gene is TRBV7-9, the J gene TRBJ2-6, with unresolved D. DNA of the CDR3: TGTGCCAGCAGCTTTCGGGCCCAGAAGAGCTCTGGGGCCAACGTCCTGACTTTC. Protein product: CASSFRAQKSSGANVLTF.